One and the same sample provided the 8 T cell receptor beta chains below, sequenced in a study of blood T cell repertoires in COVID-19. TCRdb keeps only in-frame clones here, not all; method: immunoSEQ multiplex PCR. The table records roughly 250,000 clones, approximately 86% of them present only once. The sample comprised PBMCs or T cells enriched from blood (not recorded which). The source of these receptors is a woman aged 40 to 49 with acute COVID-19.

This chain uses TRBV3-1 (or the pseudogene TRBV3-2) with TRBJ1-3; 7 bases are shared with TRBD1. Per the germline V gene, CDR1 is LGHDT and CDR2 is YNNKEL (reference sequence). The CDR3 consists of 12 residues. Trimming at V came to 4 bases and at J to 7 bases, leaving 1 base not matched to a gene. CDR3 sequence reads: CASSPDRNTIYF. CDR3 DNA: TGTGCCAGCAGCCCGGACAGGAACACCATATATTTT.

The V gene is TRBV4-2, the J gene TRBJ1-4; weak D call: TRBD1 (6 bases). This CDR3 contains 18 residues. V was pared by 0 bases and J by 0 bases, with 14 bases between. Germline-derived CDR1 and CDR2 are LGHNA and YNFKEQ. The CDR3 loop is CASSQDLGALPTNEKLFF. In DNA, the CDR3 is TGTGCCAGCAGCCAAGATTTGGGGGCCCTACCAACTAATGAAAAACTGTTTTTT.

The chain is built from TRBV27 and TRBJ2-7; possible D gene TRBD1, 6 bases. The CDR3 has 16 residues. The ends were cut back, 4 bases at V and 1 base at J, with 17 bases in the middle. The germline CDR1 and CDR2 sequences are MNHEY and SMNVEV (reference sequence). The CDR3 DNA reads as TGTGCCAGCAGTTCGTCCGATAGGACAGCTTCCTACGAGCAGTACTTC. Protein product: CASSSSDRTASYEQYF.

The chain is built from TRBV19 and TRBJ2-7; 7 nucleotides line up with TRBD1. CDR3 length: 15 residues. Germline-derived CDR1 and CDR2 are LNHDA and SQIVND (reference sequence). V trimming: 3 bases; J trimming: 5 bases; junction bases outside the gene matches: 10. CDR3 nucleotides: TGTGCCAGTAGTATCGCTGTGGCAGGGGGTGACGAGCAGTACTTC. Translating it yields CASSIAVAGGDEQYF.

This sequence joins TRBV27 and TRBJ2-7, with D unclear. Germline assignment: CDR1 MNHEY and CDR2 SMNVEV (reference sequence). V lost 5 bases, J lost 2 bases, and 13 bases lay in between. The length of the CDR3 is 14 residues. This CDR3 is CASSENPRAYEQYF. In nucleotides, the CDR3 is TGTGCCAGCAGTGAAAACCCTCGGGCCTACGAGCAGTACTTC.

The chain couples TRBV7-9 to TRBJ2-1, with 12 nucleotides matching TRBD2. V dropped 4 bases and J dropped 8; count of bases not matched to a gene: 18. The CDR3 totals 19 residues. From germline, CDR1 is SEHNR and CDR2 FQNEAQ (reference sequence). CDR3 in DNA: TGTGCCAGCAGCTCCCCAGTGAGACTAGCGGGAGAGGACGGCGATGAGCAGTTCTTC. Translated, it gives CASSSPVRLAGEDGDEQFF.

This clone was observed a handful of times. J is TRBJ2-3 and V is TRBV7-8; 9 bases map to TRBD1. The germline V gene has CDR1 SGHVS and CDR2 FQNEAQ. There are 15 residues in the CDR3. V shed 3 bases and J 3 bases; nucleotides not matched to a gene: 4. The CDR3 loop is CASSFGTGLTDTQYF. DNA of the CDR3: TGTGCCAGCAGCTTTGGGACAGGGCTTACAGATACGCAGTATTTT.

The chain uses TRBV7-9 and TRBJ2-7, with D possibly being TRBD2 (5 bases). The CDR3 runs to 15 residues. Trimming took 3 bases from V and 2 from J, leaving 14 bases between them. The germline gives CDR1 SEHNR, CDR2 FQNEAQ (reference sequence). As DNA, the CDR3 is TGTGCCAGCAGCTTTGGCTCGGGGTCTGCCTACGAGCAGTACTTC. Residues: CASSFGSGSAYEQYF. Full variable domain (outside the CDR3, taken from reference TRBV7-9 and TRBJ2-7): DTGVSQNPRHKITKRGQNVTFRCDPISEHNRLYWYRQTLGQGPEFLTYFQNEAQLEKSRLLSDRFSAERPKGSFSTLEIQRTEQGDSAMYLCASSFGSGSAYEQYFGPGTRLTVT.